Sequencing of this T cell receptor beta chain was carried out in a study of cytomegalovirus exposure and HLA in healthy donors. General study points: In vitro confirmation showed three CMV-associated chains to be CMV antigen specific.

PCR primers comprised 60 Vbeta and 13 Jbeta primers. Using immunoSEQ multiplex PCR, the repertoire was profiled, and TCRdb retains in-frame clones only, with some absent. The sample lists around 150,000 clones, approximately 80% occurring once. Regarding donors, all were healthy bone marrow donors. With regard to this clone: Its antigen is still unknown. Germline is not matched at one junction end, which may reflect a read error.

The specimen was PBMCs. The receptor's source is a woman in her thirties or forties in good health and CMV-seronegative.

This chain's CDR3 is CASSLVTWGQKTQYF. The CDR3 DNA reads TGTGCCAGCAGCTTGGTGACTTGGGGCCAAAAGACCCAGTACTTC. The chain employs TRBV5-6 and TRBJ2-5, with D perhaps TRBD1 (5 bases). The germline CDR1 and CDR2 sequences are SGHDT and YYEEEE. The CDR3 extends over 15 amino acids. Full variable domain (rest looked up from reference TRBV5-6 and TRBJ2-5): DAGVTQSPTHLIKTRGQQVTLRCSPKSGHDTVSWYQQALGQGPQFIFQYYEEEERQRGNFPDRFSGHQFPNYSSELNVNALLLGDSALYLCASSLVTWGQKTQYFGPGTRLLVL.